Below, 20 T cell receptor beta chains from the same sample are listed, as sequenced in a study of blood T cell repertoires in COVID-19. Using immunoSEQ multiplex PCR, the repertoire was profiled, and TCRdb retains in-frame clones only, with some absent. The sample has approximately 100,000 clones, less than 85% seen once. The specimen was peripheral blood. The receptor set was obtained from an elderly man with acute or convalescent COVID-19.

The J gene is TRBJ2-3, the V gene TRBV9; 9 nucleotides match TRBD1. Germline CDR1 and CDR2: SGDLS and YYNGEE. CDR3 length: 14 amino acids. Trimming removed 3 bases from V and 4 bases from J; junction bases left unmatched: 3. CDR3 coding DNA: TGTGCCAGCAGCGCAGGACAGGGGCCAGATACGCAGTATTTT. It specifies CASSAGQGPDTQYF.

The gene calls are TRBV19 and TRBJ1-2; D gene ambiguous. The CDR3 runs 12 residues. Germline lookup yields CDR1 LNHDA and CDR2 SQIVND (reference sequence). Trimming stripped 2 bases from V and 5 bases from J, with 6 bases between. This CDR3 reads CASSIRGYGYTF. In DNA form, the CDR3 reads TGTGCCAGTAGTATAAGAGGGTATGGCTACACCTTC.

This chain links TRBV28 with TRBJ1-4, with 8 nucleotides matching TRBD1. Trimming cost V 8 bases and J 7 bases; bases outside gene matches: 12. This CDR3 contains 15 residues. Germline CDR1 is MDHEN and CDR2 is SYDVKM. For the CDR3, the DNA is TGTGCCAGCGTAGCAACCAGGGGGCGGCGTGAAAAACTGTTTTTT. Residues: CASVATRGRREKLFF.

The genes are TRBV4-1 and TRBJ1-2; D is possibly TRBD1 (6 bases). CDR1 and CDR2 from the germline V gene are MGHRA and YSYEKL. This CDR3 spans 18 amino acids. Trimming stripped 0 bases from V and 4 bases from J, with 21 bases between. The CDR3 sequence: CASSQEGPRTEARYGYTF. Here the CDR3 DNA reads TGCGCCAGCAGCCAAGAAGGTCCCAGGACAGAGGCCCGCTATGGCTACACCTTC.

This sequence joins TRBV18 and TRBJ2-2, with 8 bases fitting TRBD2. The CDR3 runs 16 residues. Germline V gives CDR1 KGHSH, CDR2 LQKENI. V was clipped by 2 bases and J by 5 bases; unmatched bases: 7. CDR3 bases: TGTGCCAGCTCACCAGGCGGACTAGCTAGAACCGGGGAGCTGTTTTTT. It is translated as CASSPGGLARTGELFF.

The V and J genes are TRBV12-5 and TRBJ2-3; 12 positions agree with TRBD2. Trimming removed 1 base from V and 2 bases from J; junction bases left unmatched: 1. From germline, CDR1 is LGHNT and CDR2 FRNRAP. The CDR3 is made up of 16 amino acids. The CDR3 region is CASGLGTSGITDTQYF. The CDR3 DNA follows: TGTGCTAGTGGTTTGGGGACTAGCGGGATCACAGATACGCAGTATTTT.

V is TRBV10-2 and J is TRBJ1-5; D is ambiguous. Deletions cut 5 bases from V and 6 bases from J, with 14 bases between. In germline, CDR1 is WSHSY, CDR2 SAAADI. The CDR3 length is 14 residues. The DNA of the CDR3 is TGCGCCAGCAGTCTTGACATTTTGACTCAGCCCCAGCATTTT. Translating gives CASSLDILTQPQHF.

The chain carries TRBV3-1 (or the pseudogene TRBV3-2) and TRBJ2-7; TRBD2 aligns across 8 bases. This CDR3 comprises 17 residues. The trim removed 4 bases at V and 1 base at J, leaving 12 bases unmatched. CDR1 is LGHDT and CDR2 is YNNKEL in the germline V gene (reference sequence). The CDR3, as DNA: TGTGCCAGCAGCCGTCTAGGAGGGCTAGCGGGTTCCTACGAGCAGTACTTC. Its protein product is CASSRLGGLAGSYEQYF.

The DNA for the CDR3 is TGTGCCAGCAGCTTGGCCCAGGGGCTCGGGTCGCCCCAGCATTTT. Its protein product is CASSLAQGLGSPQHF. The V call is TRBV5-6, the J call TRBJ1-5, with D maybe TRBD1 (6 bases). V was trimmed by 0 bases and J by 9 bases, leaving 16 bases between them. The germline V gene has CDR1 SGHDT and CDR2 YYEEEE. This CDR3 spans 15 amino acids.

Turning to this clone: One junction end does not reproduce the germline sequence, and a read error may be involved. The genes are TRBV7-7 and TRBJ2-7; 7 positions agree with TRBD1. This CDR3 has 15 amino acids. Germline loops: CDR1 SSHAT, CDR2 FNYEAQ (reference sequence). CDR3 sequence reads: CASSSSRGPIGEQYF. CDR3 in DNA: TGTGCTAGCAGCTCATCGAGGGGGCCCATAGGCGAGCAGTACTTC. Complete variable domain (other parts from reference TRBV7-7 and TRBJ2-7): GAGVSQSPRYKVTKRGQDVTLRCDPISSHATLYWYQQALGQGPEFLTYFNYEAQPDKSGLPSDRFSAERPEGSISTLTIQRTEQRDSAMYRCASSSSRGPIGEQYFGPGTRLTVT.

The chain has TRBV5-1 and TRBJ2-3; possibly TRBD1 for D (5 bases). Germline CDR1 SGHRS, CDR2 YFSETQ. This CDR3 is built from 14 residues. The V end lost 3 bases, the J end lost 1 base, and 9 bases lay between the germline ends. CDR3 amino acids: CASSSETGTDTQYF. The CDR3 DNA sequence: TGCGCCAGCAGCTCTGAGACAGGCACAGATACGCAGTATTTT.

For the CDR3, the DNA is TGTGCCAGCAGTTTATATGTTACGGGTGGCAATCAGCCCCAGCATTTT. It yields the protein CASSLYVTGGNQPQHF. The chain has TRBV28 and TRBJ1-5, with no clear D. Germline loops: CDR1 MDHEN, CDR2 SYDVKM. Between the trimmed V and J ends, which lost 1 base and 2 bases, there was a span of 12 bases. CDR3 length equals 16 residues.

This chain uses TRBV3-1 (or the pseudogene TRBV3-2) with TRBJ2-5; D perhaps matches TRBD2 (6 bases). The V end lost 1 base, the J end lost 1 base, and 10 bases lay between the germline ends. Germline assignment: CDR1 LGHDT and CDR2 YNNKEL (reference sequence). This CDR3 is built from 15 residues. The CDR3 spells CASSQGPGSQETQYF. DNA of the CDR3: TGTGCCAGCAGCCAAGGGCCCGGGAGCCAAGAGACCCAGTACTTC.

The J gene is TRBJ1-1, the V gene TRBV6-1, with D perhaps matching TRBD1 (5 bases). The ends were cut back, 11 bases at V and 0 bases at J, with 13 bases in the middle. There are 13 residues in the CDR3. In germline, CDR1 is MNHNS, CDR2 SASEGT. CDR3 sequence (DNA): TGTGCCTTATCAGGGTCGATGAACACTGAAGCTTTCTTT. It specifies CALSGSMNTEAFF.

The rearrangement joins TRBV7-2 to TRBJ2-7; weak D call: TRBD1 (5 bases). The CDR3 spans 13 residues. Trimming removed 1 base at V and 5 bases at J, with 9 bases between. Germline CDR1 is SGHTA and CDR2 is FQGNSA. Written as DNA, the CDR3 is TGTGCCAGCAGCTTAGTCAGGGCGAACGAGCAGTACTTC. Translation: CASSLVRANEQYF.

CDR3 in DNA: TGTGCCTGGAGTGTTGTCAGGCCTAGCAATCAGCCCCAGCATTTT. It codes for CAWSVVRPSNQPQHF. The chain recombines TRBV30 with TRBJ1-5; D gene uncertain. CDR1 and CDR2 (germline): GTSNPN, SVGIG (reference sequence). The CDR3 loop spans 15 amino acids. Trimming removed 0 bases at V and 0 bases at J, with 9 bases between.

This clone was found a few times. This chain connects TRBV6-1 to TRBJ2-7; 10 bases align to TRBD1. V shed 3 bases and J 6 bases; nucleotides not matched to a gene: 5. CDR3 size: 14 residues. Germline CDR1 reads MNHNS; CDR2 reads SASEGT. CDR3 nucleotide sequence: TGTGCCAGCAGTGAGGGACAGGGGAGTGGCGAGCAGTACTTC. This sequence encodes CASSEGQGSGEQYF.

The genes are TRBV6-5 and TRBJ1-2; possibly TRBD1 for D (5 bases). Trimming shortened V by 7 bases and J by 0 bases, and 15 bases separated the two germline ends. Germline lookup yields CDR1 MNHEY and CDR2 SVGAGI. The CDR3 extends over 15 amino acids. The CDR3 spells CASTSWRGPNYGYTF. The CDR3 DNA reads as TGTGCCAGCACCTCATGGAGGGGACCTAACTATGGCTACACCTTC.

J is TRBJ2-7 and V is TRBV28, with D maybe TRBD2 (5 bases). CDR1 and CDR2 (germline): MDHEN, SYDVKM. This CDR3 region has 16 residues. Trimming took 3 bases from V and 3 from J, leaving 18 bases between them. The CDR3 nucleotides are TGTGCCAGCAGTTTCTTGAGGGCCCAAGCCAACTACGAGCAGTACTTC. Protein product: CASSFLRAQANYEQYF.

This chain joins TRBV12-3 or TRBV12-4 and TRBJ1-5; possibly TRBD1 for D (5 bases). Deletions cut 5 bases from V and 4 bases from J, with 9 bases between. This CDR3 spans 13 amino acids. DNA of the CDR3: TGTGCCAGCAGTGTAGACAGAAATCAGCCCCAGCATTTT. It translates to CASSVDRNQPQHF.